A single sample is the source of the 3 T cell receptor beta chains below, sequenced in a study of spatial heterogeneity in lung cancer. A single record per CDR3 protein comes from TCRdb applying MiXCR to the 5' RACE reads. In the table there are 2,300 or so distinct CDR3 sequences, more than 20% of which are singletons. Findings of the study overall: How many expanded intratumoral alpha and beta TCRs were present tracked the tumor mutation count, which was a count of nonsynonymous mutations.

These receptors have no known antigen. Time point given: sample taken at primary tumor resection. The sample here was lung tumor tissue, taken at surgery. The receptor set was obtained from a male donor with early-stage non-small cell lung cancer.

This clonotype was observed a handful of times. This beta chain is a stray sequence in a library constructed for alpha chains; its clone size is not meaningful. The chain carries TRBV12-3 or TRBV12-4 and TRBJ2-1, with D perhaps TRBD1 (6 bases). The V gene lost 10 bases and the J gene lost 8 bases, with 21 bases spanning the gap. The CDR3 covers 14 residues. The CDR3 sequence is CATSEGWGRDEQFF. The CDR3 DNA reads TGTGCCACCTCCGAGGGTTGGGGGCGGGATGAGCAGTTCTTC.

A note on this clonotype: Because the library targeted alpha chains, this beta chain is an off-target read whose size means little. The chain combines TRBV12-3 or TRBV12-4 with TRBJ1-4; unclear D gene. This CDR3 region has 14 residues. Trimming cost V 4 bases and J 7 bases, with 13 bases left between them. This CDR3 reads CASSSSPLGEKLFF. DNA for the CDR3: TGTGCCAGCAGTTCCTCCCCACTAGGTGAAAAACTGTTTTTT.

On this clonotype itself: This beta chain represents an off-target read in a library built for alpha chains; its size is of limited meaning. The chain links TRBV5-1 to TRBJ2-2; D unresolved. The CDR3 sequence is 16 residues long. Germline CDR1 reads SGHRS; CDR2 reads YFSETQ. Deletions cut 0 bases from V and 8 bases from J, with 17 bases between. The DNA of the CDR3 is TGCGCCAGCAGCTTGGGCCCACTCCCAGAGGAAGGGGAGCTGTTTTTT. This gives the protein CASSLGPLPEEGELFF.